This TCR beta chain stems from a study of T cell responses to AZD1222 COVID-19 vaccine. Study-wide points: Donors were mostly white British, more females; clonal diversity possibly underestimated. The study reported that nearly half of spike-specific TCRs target unmutated variant regions. The repertoires were collected only after the peak T cell response.

Clones were sequenced by immunoSEQ multiplex PCR, and TCRdb holds only the in-frame ones, with some missing. The table includes tens of thousands of clones, 87% detected once. Concerning this clone: Its antigen is unidentified.

This receptor was identified in an adult in good health. The sample consisted of peripheral blood, taken on day 0 of AZD1222 vaccination.

The DNA for the CDR3 is TGCGCCAGCAGTTCGGGACAGCCGAACACTGAAGCTTTCTTT. The encoded protein is CASSSGQPNTEAFF. This sequence joins TRBV10-2 and TRBJ1-1; 7 positions agree with TRBD1. The germline CDR1 and CDR2 sequences are WSHSY and SAAADI. The CDR3 is made up of 14 amino acids. The J segment lost 1 base and the V segment lost 5 bases, leaving 4 bases of the junction unmatched.